This passage covers 28 T cell receptor beta chains from one sample sequenced in a study of beta chain features in type 1 diabetes. The study's findings and limits: Shortening of TCRB CDR3s, moderate but significant, appeared in all four CD4+ subsets of Type 1 diabetes patients.

These receptors' antigens are unknown. Expressed TCRB transcripts were sequenced, since all the RNA that had been isolated was reverse transcribed. Sequencing was performed with immunoSEQ multiplex PCR; in TCRdb, only in-frame clones are kept and a portion is missing. The sample lists under 350,000 clones, approximately 15% occurring once. The specimen sequenced was naive CD4+ T cells from blood. These TCRs come from a man aged 30 to 39 with type 1 diabetes.

This clone was counted a few times. The CDR3, as DNA: TGTGCCTGGACTGTAGACAGGGGGCAAGAGACCCAGTACTTC. It is translated as CAWTVDRGQETQYF. The rearrangement links TRBV30 to TRBJ2-5, with 9 bases that match TRBD1. The CDR3 totals 14 residues. CDR1 and CDR2 from the germline V gene are GTSNPN and SVGIG (reference sequence). V was pared by 4 bases and J by 2 bases, with 5 bases of the junction left unmatched.

V and J are TRBV7-3 and TRBJ2-7, with 9 bases lining up with TRBD2. Trimming cost V 6 bases and J 5 bases; bases outside gene matches: 8. Germline lookup yields CDR1 SGHTA and CDR2 FQGTGA. The CDR3 consists of 14 residues. Here the CDR3 reads CASSVSGSSNEQYF. CDR3 coding DNA: TGTGCCAGCAGTGTTAGCGGGAGTAGCAACGAGCAGTACTTC.

The chain employs TRBV6-6 and TRBJ2-1; D is perhaps TRBD2 (5 bases). The germline V gene encodes CDR1 MNHNY and CDR2 SVGAGI (reference sequence). With 2 bases removed from V and 14 bases from J, the gap between germline ends came to 10 bases. The CDR3 length is 11 residues. CDR3 sequence (DNA): TGTGCCAGCAGTTACGAGGCGGGCGAGTTCTTC. It encodes CASSYEAGEFF.

This clone occurred a few times. The genes are TRBV2 and TRBJ2-3; weak D call: TRBD2 (5 bases). Germline CDR1 and CDR2: SNHLY and FYNNEI. The CDR3 has 15 residues. With 7 bases removed from V and 0 bases from J, the gap between germline ends came to 14 bases. The CDR3 sequence: CASKTGLASTDTQYF. The DNA for the CDR3 is TGTGCCAGCAAAACCGGACTTGCGAGCACAGATACGCAGTATTTT.

The chain couples TRBV5-6 to TRBJ2-1; no clear D. This CDR3 has 15 amino acids. V lost 5 bases to trimming and J lost 4 bases, with 16 bases between them. CDR1 and CDR2 (germline): SGHDT, YYEEEE. CDR3 in amino acids: CASRSSTNRYNEQFF. CDR3 coding DNA: TGTGCCAGCAGGTCCTCTACCAACCGATACAATGAGCAGTTCTTC.

The V call is TRBV5-1, the J call TRBJ2-2; 10 bases line up with TRBD2. J was trimmed by 3 bases and V by 3 bases; bases with no gene match: 2. This CDR3 has 15 residues. CDR1 and CDR2 (germline): SGHRS, YFSETQ. Here the CDR3 DNA reads TGCGCCAGCAGCTCACTAGCGGGACACACCGGGGAGCTGTTTTTT. The encoded protein is CASSSLAGHTGELFF.

This clone showed up just a few times. V gene TRBV6-6 combines with J gene TRBJ1-5, with a possible D match to TRBD1 (5 bases). Between the trimmed V and J ends, which lost 7 bases and 7 bases, there was a span of 11 bases. The CDR3 consists of 12 residues. Per the germline V gene, CDR1 is MNHNY and CDR2 is SVGAGI (reference sequence). This CDR3 is CASTPEGQPQHF. For the CDR3, the DNA is TGTGCCAGCACCCCGGAGGGGCAGCCCCAGCATTTT.

This clone was found a few times. The V and J genes are TRBV18 and TRBJ2-1; 7 nucleotides align to TRBD2. Germline V gives CDR1 KGHSH, CDR2 LQKENI. The CDR3 has 14 amino acids. The V segment lost 0 bases and the J segment 5 bases; nucleotides outside the gene matches: 1. For the CDR3, the DNA is TGTGCCAGCTCACCACCCAGCGGGGACAATGAGCAGTTCTTC. It codes for CASSPPSGDNEQFF. Using reference TRBV18 and TRBJ2-1 for the parts outside the CDR3, the full variable domain is NAGVMQNPRHLVRRRGQEARLRCSPMKGHSHVYWYRQLPEEGLKFMVYLQKENIIDESGMPKERFSAEFPKEGPSILRIQQVVRGDSAAYFCASSPPSGDNEQFFGPGTRLTVL.

This clone was counted a few times. The V call is TRBV4-2, the J call TRBJ2-1; 9 nucleotides line up with TRBD2. There are 16 residues in the CDR3. V dropped 4 bases and J dropped 5; count of bases not matched to a gene: 9. Germline loops: CDR1 LGHNA, CDR2 YNFKEQ. CDR3 coding DNA: TGTGCCAGCAGCCCCGTCGGGACTAGCCTTAACAATGAGCAGTTCTTC. It yields the protein CASSPVGTSLNNEQFF.

This clone was counted a few times. The rearrangement uses TRBV30 and TRBJ2-5; perhaps TRBD1 as D (5 bases). CDR3 length equals 12 residues. The germline CDR1 and CDR2 sequences are GTSNPN and SVGIG (reference sequence). V was clipped by 4 bases and J by 7 bases, with 13 bases between them. The CDR3 loop reads CAWTTAWGTQYF. The CDR3 DNA sequence: TGTGCCTGGACGACAGCCTGGGGGACCCAGTACTTC.

This clone has more than one count but fewer than ten. V usage is TRBV2 and J usage is TRBJ1-1, with D possibly matching TRBD1 (6 bases). Per germline, CDR1 SNHLY and CDR2 FYNNEI. This CDR3 comprises 13 residues. V was clipped by 1 base and J by 8 bases, with 11 bases between them. The CDR3 loop reads CASSEETGTEAFF. The CDR3 DNA reads TGTGCCAGCAGTGAAGAAACGGGGACAGAAGCTTTCTTT.

This clone was counted only a few times. J is TRBJ2-3 and V is TRBV28; weak D call: TRBD1 (6 bases). The CDR3 runs to 12 residues. With 7 bases removed from V and 6 bases from J, the gap between germline ends came to 11 bases. CDR1 MDHEN and CDR2 SYDVKM come from the germline V gene. The CDR3 DNA is TGTGCCAGCAAGCAGGGGATGGATACGCAGTATTTT. This translates into CASKQGMDTQYF.

The chain combines TRBV18 with TRBJ2-2; no reliable D call. The V end was cut by 3 bases, the J end by 0 bases, with 11 bases between. The CDR3 runs 16 residues. The V gene's germline CDR1 is KGHSH and CDR2 LQKENI. DNA for the CDR3: TGTGCCAGCTCACCTCGCTCTAGTACGAACACCGGGGAGCTGTTTTTT. This sequence encodes CASSPRSSTNTGELFF.

In its sample, this clone was seen a few times. The genes are TRBV7-9 and TRBJ1-4, with D perhaps TRBD1 (5 bases). The CDR3 is 15 residues long. The V end was cut by 7 bases, the J end by 7 bases, with 19 bases between. Germline CDR1 reads SEHNR; CDR2 reads FQNEAQ (reference sequence). The CDR3: CASMEGGETAEKLFF. The CDR3 region has the DNA TGTGCCAGCATGGAGGGAGGGGAGACGGCTGAAAAACTGTTTTTT.

This clone was found a few times. The V gene is TRBV5-4, the J gene TRBJ2-7; D perhaps matches TRBD1 (6 bases). V lost 4 bases and J 1 base, leaving 15 bases between the germline ends. Germline assignment: CDR1 SGHNT and CDR2 YYREEE (reference sequence). CDR3 length: 15 residues. The CDR3 region is CASSQATQGSYEQYF. The CDR3 nucleotides are TGTGCCAGCAGCCAAGCTACGCAGGGGTCCTACGAGCAGTACTTC.

This clone was detected a few times. A much bigger clone sits one base away, suggesting this may be a read error. This rearrangement joins TRBV7-3 to TRBJ2-1; possibly TRBD2 for D (5 bases). The CDR3 is made up of 11 amino acids. The V gene lost 2 bases and the J gene lost 9 bases, with 5 bases spanning the gap. Germline-derived CDR1 and CDR2 are SGHTA and FQGTGA. CDR3 in DNA: TGTGCCAGCAGCTTAGAGGGTGAGCAGTTCTTC. Its translation is CASSLEGEQFF.

Details on this clone: This same CDR3 is encoded by further DNA sequences in the sample. CDR3 coding DNA: TGTGCCAGCTCACCTCCGACAGCTAACTATGGCTACACCTTC. It translates to CASSPPTANYGYTF. The rearrangement links TRBV18 to TRBJ1-2; D is possibly TRBD1 (5 bases). CDR1 and CDR2 from the germline V gene are KGHSH and LQKENI. The CDR3 covers 14 residues. The germline V and J ends were trimmed by 3 bases and 0 bases, with 8 bases remaining between them.

The CDR3 loop is CASRTDSNTEAFF. The CDR3 region has the DNA TGCGCCAGCAGAACAGACAGTAACACTGAAGCTTTCTTT. J is TRBJ1-1 and V is TRBV5-1, with D perhaps TRBD1 (5 bases). V was clipped by 5 bases and J by 2 bases, with 10 bases between them. This CDR3 contains 13 residues. Looked up from germline, CDR1 is SGHRS and CDR2 is YFSETQ.

V usage is TRBV25-1 and J usage is TRBJ1-5; no definite D call. Trimming left V 6 bases short and J 4 bases short, with 10 bases between. This CDR3 comprises 13 residues. In germline, CDR1 is MGHDK, CDR2 SYGVNS. The CDR3 loop is CASSPAGNQPQHF. The CDR3 bases are TGTGCCAGCAGCCCCGCGGGGAATCAGCCCCAGCATTTT. The full variable domain, completed using reference TRBV25-1 and TRBJ1-5, is EADIYQTPRYLVIGTGKKITLECSQTMGHDKMYWYQQDPGMELHLIHYSYGVNSTEKGDLSSESTVSRIRTEHFPLTLESARPSHTSQYLCASSPAGNQPQHFGDGTRLSIL.

This chain joins TRBV18 and TRBJ1-2; D possibly corresponds to TRBD1 (6 bases). The ends were cut back, 3 bases at V and 7 bases at J, with 15 bases in the middle. Germline V gene lookup returns CDR1 KGHSH and CDR2 LQKENI. The CDR3 extends over 14 amino acids. The CDR3 sequence is CASSPLGQEGGYTF. The CDR3 DNA reads TGTGCCAGCTCACCGTTGGGACAAGAAGGTGGCTACACCTTC. Filled out from reference TRBV18 and TRBJ1-2, the complete variable domain reads NAGVMQNPRHLVRRRGQEARLRCSPMKGHSHVYWYRQLPEEGLKFMVYLQKENIIDESGMPKERFSAEFPKEGPSILRIQQVVRGDSAAYFCASSPLGQEGGYTFGSGTRLTVV.

The chain couples TRBV4-2 to TRBJ2-7; 7 bases fit TRBD2. The CDR3 runs to 14 residues. J gave up 7 bases and V 4 bases, and 10 bases lay outside the gene matches. Germline values: CDR1 LGHNA, CDR2 YNFKEQ. CDR3 DNA sequence: TGTGCCAGCAGCCCTGGGGCGGGAGCGCCGGAGCAGTACTTC. Protein sequence: CASSPGAGAPEQYF.

This clone was found a few times. V is TRBV6-5 and J is TRBJ2-1, with 9 bases aligning to TRBD1. Germline V gene data show CDR1 as MNHEY and CDR2 as SVGAGI. This CDR3 region has 13 residues. Germline trimming cut 5 bases from V and 14 bases from J; bases unmatched to any gene: 10. This CDR3 is CASSRVQGAIKFF. The CDR3 nucleotides are TGTGCCAGCAGTAGAGTACAGGGGGCGATTAAGTTCTTC.

This clone was observed a handful of times. J is TRBJ2-7 and V is TRBV7-2; 8 bases line up with TRBD2. V gave up 3 bases and J gave up 0 bases; unmatched junction bases: 4. Germline V CDR1 and CDR2: SGHTA, FQGNSA. The CDR3 length is 15 residues. The DNA of the CDR3 is TGTGCCAGCAGCTTCATCAGCGGGAGCTCCTACGAGCAGTACTTC. Protein sequence: CASSFISGSSYEQYF. The variable domain in full, with the rest retrieved from reference TRBV7-2 and TRBJ2-7, is GAGVSQSPSNKVTEKGKDVELRCDPISGHTALYWYRQSLGQGLEFLIYFQGNSAPDKSGLPSDRFSAERTGGSVSTLTIQRTQQEDSAVYLCASSFISGSSYEQYFGPGTRLTVT.

This clone has a handful of counts. The chain carries TRBV6-1 and TRBJ2-6; D unresolved. The CDR3 consists of 13 residues. V lost 10 bases and J 0 bases, leaving 7 bases between the germline ends. The germline V gene has CDR1 MNHNS and CDR2 SASEGT. The CDR3 protein is CATESSGANVLTF. CDR3 sequence (DNA): TGTGCCACCGAGTCCTCTGGGGCCAACGTCCTGACTTTC.

This chain links TRBV5-6 with TRBJ2-6; D remains ambiguous. CDR1 SGHDT and CDR2 YYEEEE come from the germline V gene. Trimming left V 0 bases short and J 0 bases short, with 7 bases between. The CDR3 covers 16 residues. CDR3 region: CASSLAAYSGANVLTF. The CDR3, as DNA: TGTGCCAGCAGCTTGGCCGCCTACTCTGGGGCCAACGTCCTGACTTTC.

The chain combines TRBV7-9 with TRBJ2-5, with no clear D. CDR1 SEHNR and CDR2 FQNEAQ come from the germline V gene (reference sequence). V was cut by 0 bases and J by 7 bases, with 12 bases left in between. This CDR3 spans 14 amino acids. CDR3 DNA: TGTGCCAGCAGCTTAGCAGCCCAAACTTCGACCCAGTACTTC. Amino acids: CASSLAAQTSTQYF.

The chain joins TRBV2 to TRBJ1-2, with D possibly being TRBD1 (5 bases). The CDR3 runs to 12 residues. V lost 8 bases to trimming and J lost 4 bases, with 11 bases between them. CDR1 and CDR2 from the germline V gene are SNHLY and FYNNEI. The DNA for the CDR3 is TGTGCCAGCGATTCAGGGATCTATGGCTACACCTTC. Translating gives CASDSGIYGYTF. The variable domain in full, completed from reference TRBV2 and TRBJ1-2, reads EPEVTQTPSHQVTQMGQEVILRCVPISNHLYFYWYRQILGQKVEFLVSFYNNEISEKSEIFDDQFSVERPDGSNFTLKIRSTKLEDSAMYFCASDSGIYGYTFGSGTRLTVV.

This clone turned up a few times. The rearrangement uses TRBV14 and TRBJ2-5, with 8 bases lining up with TRBD2. Germline loops: CDR1 SGHDN, CDR2 FVKESK. The CDR3 runs to 15 residues. The ends lost 5 bases at V and 5 bases at J; junction bases unmatched: 10. The CDR3 sequence: CASSFSGRTVETQYF. Here the CDR3 DNA reads TGTGCCAGCAGCTTCAGCGGGAGAACGGTGGAGACCCAGTACTTC.